The 30 T cell receptor beta chains listed next were all sequenced from one sample in a study of T cells after yellow fever vaccination. MiXCR, applied by TCRdb to the 5' RACE reads, yields one record per CDR3 protein. The sample has roughly 500,000 distinct CDR3 sequences, under 25% seen once; the top ten hold over 11%. Specimen: PBMCs, collected 15 days after the yellow fever booster vaccination. Receptor source: a man in his thirties or forties who received the YFV17D yellow fever vaccine.

This clonotype was counted many times. The CDR3 loop is CASSSTGTDTQYF. The CDR3 DNA reads TGTGCCAGCAGCTCGACAGGAACAGATACGCAGTATTTT. This chain connects TRBV12-3 or TRBV12-4 to TRBJ2-3, with a weak D call TRBD1 (6 bases). V dropped 6 bases and J dropped 3 bases, with 10 bases sitting between them. CDR3 length: 13 amino acids.

V usage is TRBV9 and J usage is TRBJ1-5, with D possibly being TRBD1 (6 bases). The CDR3 consists of 14 residues. Deletions cut 4 bases from V and 3 bases from J, with 11 bases between. Germline CDR1 SGDLS, CDR2 YYNGEE. Written as DNA, the CDR3 is TGTGCCAGCAGCCCTGGACAGATCAATCAGCCCCAGCATTTT. It codes for CASSPGQINQPQHF.

This chain links TRBV20-1 with TRBJ2-5; 9 nucleotides line up with TRBD2. Germline assignment: CDR1 DFQATT and CDR2 SNEGSKA (reference sequence). V lost 4 bases to trimming and J lost 5 bases; unmatched junction nucleotides: 8. CDR3 length: 14 amino acids. CDR3 sequence (DNA): TGCAGTGCTAAACCGGGGACTAGCCTGGAGACCCAGTACTTC. Amino acids: CSAKPGTSLETQYF.

A few counts support this clonotype. The V and J genes are TRBV7-2 and TRBJ2-4; D assignment may be TRBD1 or TRBD2 (5 bases each). The V end was cut by 3 bases, the J end by 7 bases, with 13 bases between. This CDR3 has 14 residues. From germline, CDR1 is SGHTA and CDR2 FQGNSA. CDR3 DNA sequence: TGTGCCAGCAGCTTTGGGGGAGCTGGCAACATTCAGTACTTC. Protein product: CASSFGGAGNIQYF.

This chain uses TRBV7-2 with TRBJ2-1; 11 nucleotides line up with TRBD2. V gave up 5 bases and J gave up 4 bases; unmatched junction bases: 7. The length of the CDR3 is 16 residues. Germline loops: CDR1 SGHTA, CDR2 FQGNSA. The CDR3 protein is CASSHDIAGGYNEQFF. In nucleotides, the CDR3 is TGTGCCAGCAGCCACGACATAGCGGGAGGGTACAATGAGCAGTTCTTC.

This clonotype turned up a few times. This chain connects TRBV7-8 to TRBJ2-5; TRBD1 matches 9 bases. The germline CDR1 and CDR2 sequences are SGHVS and FQNEAQ. This CDR3 comprises 16 residues. V gave up 5 bases and J gave up 7 bases; unmatched junction bases: 14. CDR3: CASSHFTGQGRGTQYF. As DNA, the CDR3 is TGTGCCAGCAGCCACTTCACGGGACAGGGCAGGGGGACCCAGTACTTC. The variable domain in full, with the rest retrieved from reference TRBV7-8 and TRBJ2-5, is GAGVSQSPRYKVAKRGQDVALRCDPISGHVSLFWYQQALGQGPEFLTYFQNEAQLDKSGLPSDRFFAERPEGSVSTLKIQRTQQEDSAVYLCASSHFTGQGRGTQYFGPGTRLLVL.

This clonotype has just a few counts. The CDR3 spells CSAYTSGRETQYF. The CDR3, as DNA: TGCAGTGCTTACACCAGCGGTCGAGAGACCCAGTACTTC. The chain has TRBV20-1 and TRBJ2-5; a weak D match, TRBD2 (5 bases). Germline assignment: CDR1 DFQATT and CDR2 SNEGSKA (reference sequence). V dropped 5 bases and J dropped 4 bases, with 14 bases sitting between them. CDR3 length: 13 residues.

This clonotype was seen a few times. CDR3: CASSSRYIAYEQYF. The CDR3 nucleotides are TGTGCCAGCAGCTCGAGATACATAGCCTACGAGCAGTACTTC. The V and J genes are TRBV7-2 and TRBJ2-7; D is undetermined. V lost 4 bases and J lost 2, with 12 bases in between. Germline CDR1 is SGHTA and CDR2 is FQGNSA. The CDR3 length is 14 residues.

The V gene is TRBV20-1, the J gene TRBJ2-5, with TRBD2 identical over 9 bases. J lost 14 bases, V lost 1 base, and 14 bases had no gene match. This CDR3 contains 14 residues. CDR1 and CDR2 from the germline V gene are DFQATT and SNEGSKA (reference sequence). The chain's CDR3 is CSARAPEGGREEYF. The CDR3 bases are TGCAGTGCTAGAGCCCCCGAGGGCGGGAGGGAGGAATACTTC.

This clonotype appeared a few times. V usage is TRBV29-1 and J usage is TRBJ1-1; perhaps TRBD1 as D (5 bases). V was cut by 7 bases and J by 1 base, with 16 bases left in between. CDR3 size: 14 residues. Germline V gives CDR1 SQVTM, CDR2 ANQGSEA. The CDR3 reads CSGGGGAANTEAFF. CDR3 sequence (DNA): TGCAGCGGGGGCGGGGGAGCCGCGAACACTGAAGCTTTCTTT.

The J gene is TRBJ2-1, the V gene TRBV6-2 or TRBV6-3; 11 bases match TRBD2. V trimming: 6 bases; J trimming: 9 bases; junction bases outside the gene matches: 10. This CDR3 has 15 residues. Per the germline V gene, CDR1 is MNHEY and CDR2 is SVGEGT. DNA of the CDR3: TGTGCCAGCAGCGGGACTAGCGGTCTCGGAGGTGAGCAGTTCTTC. Translating it yields CASSGTSGLGGEQFF.

This clonotype showed up many times. The chain is built from TRBV12-3 or TRBV12-4 and TRBJ1-4; unclear D gene. CDR3 length: 12 residues. The ends were cut back, 6 bases at V and 8 bases at J, with 10 bases in the middle. CDR3 bases: TGTGCCAGCAGCACTAGGGAGGAAAAACTGTTTTTT. Its translation: CASSTREEKLFF.

The J gene is TRBJ1-1, the V gene TRBV7-8; D is uncertain. V was clipped by 5 bases and J by 6 bases, with 7 bases between them. This CDR3 comprises 11 residues. CDR1 SGHVS and CDR2 FQNEAQ come from the germline V gene. For the CDR3, the DNA is TGTGCCAGCAGCGGTCGGGCTGAAGCTTTCTTT. Protein: CASSGRAEAFF.

This clonotype was seen a few times. The V and J genes are TRBV20-1 and TRBJ2-7; 9 positions match TRBD2. The CDR3 has 15 residues. Trimming removed 5 bases from V and 0 bases from J; junction bases left unmatched: 8. In germline, CDR1 is DFQATT, CDR2 SNEGSKA (reference sequence). In DNA, the CDR3 is TGCAGTGCTCCCGCACGAGCGGGAGGCTCCTACGAGCAGTACTTC. Protein sequence: CSAPARAGGSYEQYF.

This clonotype showed up just a few times. The chain is built from TRBV12-3 or TRBV12-4 and TRBJ1-2, with no clear D. This CDR3 comprises 11 residues. Trimming left V 1 base short and J 8 bases short, with 5 bases between. CDR3 sequence reads: CASSLVDGYTF. CDR3 DNA: TGTGCCAGCAGTTTAGTCGACGGCTACACCTTC.

This clonotype was counted between two and nine times. As DNA, the CDR3 is TGTGCCAGCAGTAGACTAGCGGGAGAGGATAAGTTCTTC. Translated: CASSRLAGEDKFF. The V gene is TRBV12-3 or TRBV12-4, the J gene TRBJ2-1, with TRBD2 matching over 12 bases. J gave up 14 bases and V 5 bases, and 7 bases lay outside the gene matches. The CDR3 sequence is 13 residues long.

This clonotype was seen more than once but under ten times. This chain uses TRBV4-3 with TRBJ2-3; 7 nucleotides align to TRBD2. The CDR3 length is 16 residues. Germline V CDR1 and CDR2: LGHNA, YSLEER. V lost 0 bases and J lost 1; bases outside the gene matches: 4. The CDR3 region has the DNA TGCGCCAGCAGCCAAGAGGGGGGGTCGGGCACAGATACGCAGTATTTT. It translates to CASSQEGGSGTDTQYF.

This clonotype was recorded only once. V is TRBV28 and J is TRBJ2-7; tentative D call: TRBD1 (6 bases). V was shortened by 4 bases and J by 12 bases, with 13 bases between the two germline ends. Germline CDR1 reads MDHEN; CDR2 reads SYDVKM. CDR3 size: 11 residues. CDR3: CASSSNRDRYF. The CDR3 DNA sequence: TGTGCCAGCAGTTCCAACAGGGACCGGTACTTC.

This clonotype has a count of ten or more. The V call is TRBV7-9, the J call TRBJ2-2, with 10 nucleotides matching TRBD2. Trimming removed 5 bases from V and 0 bases from J; junction bases left unmatched: 3. The CDR3 runs 16 residues. Germline V gene lookup returns CDR1 SEHNR and CDR2 FQNEAQ (reference sequence). The CDR3 loop reads CASSPGLAANTGELFF. The CDR3 bases are TGTGCCAGCAGCCCCGGACTAGCGGCGAACACCGGGGAGCTGTTTTTT.

This clonotype has just a few counts. The chain links TRBV5-1 to TRBJ2-3; 7 bases are shared with TRBD1. The trim removed 7 bases at V and 2 bases at J, leaving 4 bases unmatched. The germline gives CDR1 SGHRS, CDR2 YFSETQ. The CDR3 runs 13 residues. Written as DNA, the CDR3 is TGCGCCAGCCGGGACAGCTACACAGATACGCAGTATTTT. Its translation is CASRDSYTDTQYF.

The chain has TRBV5-1 and TRBJ2-2, with D unclear. In germline, CDR1 is SGHRS, CDR2 YFSETQ. There are 16 residues in the CDR3. V lost 0 bases to trimming and J lost 1 base, with 10 bases between them. The CDR3 DNA is TGCGCCAGCAGCTTGGGGGTTATGCAGAACACCGGGGAGCTGTTTTTT. It is translated as CASSLGVMQNTGELFF. The full variable domain, completed using reference TRBV5-1 and TRBJ2-2, is KAGVTQTPRYLIKTRGQQVTLSCSPISGHRSVSWYQQTPGQGLQFLFEYFSETQRNKGNFPGRFSGRQFSNSRSEMNVSTLELGDSALYLCASSLGVMQNTGELFFGEGSRLTVL.

V and J are TRBV7-3 and TRBJ2-3; D may be TRBD2 (5 bases). V was shortened by 3 bases and J by 0 bases, with 10 bases between the two germline ends. CDR1 SGHTA and CDR2 FQGTGA come from the germline V gene. The CDR3 has 15 amino acids. The CDR3 region is CASSLSLVSTDTQYF. The CDR3 bases are TGTGCCAGCAGCTTGTCACTAGTTAGCACAGATACGCAGTATTTT.

As concerns this clonotype: The junction differs from germline at one of its ends, possibly a read error. The chain recombines TRBV12-3 or TRBV12-4 with TRBJ2-1, with D possibly TRBD2 on 6 matching bases. CDR3 length: 13 residues. CDR3 protein: CASRLGGANEQFF. The CDR3 nucleotides are TGTGCCAGCAGGTTAGGAGGGGCCAATGAGCAGTTCTTC.

Ten or more counts support this clonotype. Here the CDR3 reads CSARDFGLAGGETQYF. CDR3 in DNA: TGCAGTGCTAGAGATTTCGGACTAGCGGGAGGAGAGACCCAGTACTTC. The chain joins TRBV20-1 to TRBJ2-5, with TRBD2 identical over 14 bases. CDR1 is DFQATT and CDR2 is SNEGSKA in the germline V gene (reference sequence). There are 16 residues in the CDR3. The trim removed 0 bases at V and 4 bases at J, leaving 4 bases unmatched.

The table lists this clonotype with many counts. CDR3 sequence reads: CASSRNSGLAGGPRNIQYF. The CDR3 coding sequence is TGTGCCAGCAGCCGAAATTCAGGACTAGCGGGAGGGCCAAGGAACATTCAGTACTTC. V is TRBV3-1 and J is TRBJ2-4, with 15 bases aligning to TRBD2. The germline V gene encodes CDR1 LGHDT and CDR2 YNNKEL (reference sequence). This CDR3 has 19 amino acids. V was clipped by 4 bases and J by 7 bases; unmatched bases: 14.

J is TRBJ2-4 and V is TRBV29-1, with unresolved D. This CDR3 is 11 amino acids long. V lost 1 base and J lost 6, with 4 bases in between. Per germline, CDR1 SQVTM and CDR2 ANQGSEA. This CDR3 reads CSVEGGNIQYF. The CDR3 DNA is TGCAGCGTTGAAGGGGGAAACATTCAGTACTTC.

The chain has TRBV7-2 and TRBJ1-2; 7 bases map to TRBD1. Germline values: CDR1 SGHTA, CDR2 FQGNSA. The V and J ends lost 5 bases and 4 bases, in that order; junction bases with no gene match: 10. The CDR3 covers 15 residues. In DNA form, the CDR3 reads TGTGCCAGCAGCACCACCGGGACAGAACTCTATGGCTACACCTTC. Translated, it gives CASSTTGTELYGYTF.

This clonotype has a handful of counts. The J gene is TRBJ2-1, the V gene TRBV7-6; D gene unclear. This CDR3 contains 15 residues. V was pared by 5 bases and J by 2 bases, with 13 bases between. Germline lookup yields CDR1 SGHVS and CDR2 FNYEAQ. The CDR3 loop reads CASSPAGYPYNEQFF. In nucleotides, the CDR3 is TGTGCCAGCAGCCCCGCCGGCTACCCCTACAATGAGCAGTTCTTC.

This chain connects TRBV12-3 or TRBV12-4 to TRBJ2-2; no reliable D call. CDR3 size: 15 residues. V lost 9 bases and J 1 base, leaving 15 bases between the germline ends. The CDR3: CASPTPGGNTGELFF. CDR3 bases: TGTGCCAGTCCAACCCCCGGCGGGAACACCGGGGAGCTGTTTTTT.

The rearrangement joins TRBV7-2 to TRBJ2-1; 10 nucleotides line up with TRBD2. Per germline, CDR1 SGHTA and CDR2 FQGNSA. With V trimmed by 4 bases and J by 6 bases, 6 bases remained unmatched. This CDR3 contains 15 residues. The CDR3 DNA sequence: TGTGCCAGCAGCTCCCCCGGGACTAGCGTCAATGAGCAGTTCTTC. Protein product: CASSSPGTSVNEQFF.